These T cell receptor beta chains were read from a single sample in a study of blood T cell repertoires in COVID-19. The table came from immunoSEQ multiplex PCR; TCRdb's copy has only in-frame clones and leaves some out. The sample holds under 450,000 clones, more than 75% seen once. Sequenced input: PBMCs or T cells enriched from blood (not recorded which). The receptor source for this set is a young man who had recovered from COVID-19. Both conserved end residues are part of each CDR3. A D gene is named only where the DNA matches it firmly. A clone size is listed for some rows: how often the clone was seen (once, few, many), or a class if it is expanded.

D gene: TRBD1; J gene: TRBJ1-1; V gene: TRBV12-5; clone size: .; CDR3 DNA: TGTGCTAGTGGTTCGTGGACAGGGGGCACCACTGAAGCTTTCTTT; CDR3 protein: CASGSWTGGTTEAFF
D gene: .; J gene: TRBJ2-1; V gene: TRBV5-1; clone size: .; CDR3 DNA: TGCGCCAGCAGCTTGAGAGTCAATGAGCAGTTCTTC; CDR3 protein: CASSLRVNEQFF
D gene: .; J gene: TRBJ2-1; V gene: TRBV19; clone size: .; CDR3 DNA: TGTGCCAGTTGTTGCCAACGGGACTACAATGAGCAGTTCTTC; CDR3 protein: CASCCQRDYNEQFF
D gene: .; J gene: TRBJ1-6; V gene: TRBV19; clone size: once; CDR3 DNA: TGTGCCAGTAGATCGGGGATGAATTCACCCCTCCACTTT; CDR3 protein: CASRSGMNSPLHF
D gene: TRBD1; J gene: TRBJ2-5; V gene: TRBV6-2/TRBV6-3; clone size: .; CDR3 DNA: TGTGCCAGCAGTTACCTCAGGGGGACGTGGGAGACCCAGTACTTC; CDR3 protein: CASSYLRGTWETQYF
D gene: .; J gene: TRBJ1-2; V gene: TRBV5-6; clone size: .; CDR3 DNA: TGTGCCAGCAGTTTACAGGTTGGCTATGGCTACACCTTC; CDR3 protein: CASSLQVGYGYTF
D gene: .; J gene: TRBJ1-5; V gene: TRBV6-5; clone size: .; CDR3 DNA: TGTGCCACCCGGGAGAGGTGGAACAATCAGCCCCAGCATTTT; CDR3 protein: CATRERWNNQPQHF
D gene: .; J gene: TRBJ1-4; V gene: TRBV12-3/TRBV12-4; clone size: .; CDR3 DNA: TGTGCCAGCAGCCCGTCGGGTGCTGAAAAACTGTTTTTT; CDR3 protein: CASSPSGAEKLFF
D gene: TRBD1; J gene: TRBJ1-4; V gene: TRBV18; clone size: few; CDR3 DNA: TGTGCCAGCTCACCACCAAACAGGGGACTAACTAATGAAAAACTGTTTTTT; CDR3 protein: CASSPPNRGLTNEKLFF
D gene: TRBD2; J gene: TRBJ2-5; V gene: TRBV2; clone size: .; CDR3 DNA: TGTGCCAGCAGTGGATCGGCGGGGGGCCGGGAGACCCAGTACTTC; CDR3 protein: CASSGSAGGRETQYF
D gene: .; J gene: TRBJ2-1; V gene: TRBV11-1; clone size: .; CDR3 DNA: TGTGCCAGCAGCTTCGTAGGGAGACAGGCACACAATGAGCAGTTCTTC; CDR3 protein: CASSFVGRQAHNEQFF
D gene: .; J gene: TRBJ2-5; V gene: TRBV14; clone size: .; CDR3 DNA: TGTGCCAGCAGACCTACAGGAGGAGGGGAGACCCAGTACTTC; CDR3 protein: CASRPTGGGETQYF
D gene: TRBD1; J gene: TRBJ1-2; V gene: TRBV25-1; clone size: .; CDR3 DNA: TGTGCCAGCAGTGCGGCAGGGGGGATCACTGGCTACACCTTC; CDR3 protein: CASSAAGGITGYTF
D gene: TRBD1; J gene: TRBJ2-7; V gene: TRBV6-5; clone size: .; CDR3 DNA: TGTGCCAGCAGTCCACAGGGGGTCGTATTGGAGCAGTACTTC; CDR3 protein: CASSPQGVVLEQYF
D gene: TRBD1; J gene: TRBJ1-1; V gene: TRBV9; clone size: .; CDR3 DNA: TGTGCCAGCAGCGGGACAGGGGGGTCCACTGAAGCTTTCTTT; CDR3 protein: CASSGTGGSTEAFF
D gene: .; J gene: TRBJ1-3; V gene: TRBV10-3; clone size: .; CDR3 DNA: TGTGCCATCAGTGAGTCGGTGGGGGCGTTTGGAAACACCATATATTTT; CDR3 protein: CAISESVGAFGNTIYF
D gene: .; J gene: TRBJ2-6; V gene: TRBV6-2/TRBV6-3; clone size: once; CDR3 DNA: TGTGCCAGCAGTTACTCGAAGGCCCCGGGACAAAGCTCTGGGGCCAACGTCCTGACTTTC; CDR3 protein: CASSYSKAPGQSSGANVLTF
D gene: .; J gene: TRBJ1-1; V gene: TRBV18; clone size: .; CDR3 DNA: TGTGCCAGCTCACCACCGGGGAGGGGAGAAGCTTTCTTT; CDR3 protein: CASSPPGRGEAFF
D gene: .; J gene: TRBJ2-2; V gene: TRBV12-3/TRBV12-4; clone size: few; CDR3 DNA: TGTGCCAGCAGTGTGGCTTTCGGGGAGCTGTTTTTT; CDR3 protein: CASSVAFGELFF
D gene: .; J gene: TRBJ1-2; V gene: TRBV2; clone size: .; CDR3 DNA: TGTGCCAGCAATGCACACAGGGAAGATGGCTACACCTTC; CDR3 protein: CASNAHREDGYTF
D gene: TRBD2; J gene: TRBJ2-5; V gene: TRBV23-1; clone size: .; CDR3 DNA: TGCGCCAGCAGTCACCGAGCTAGCGGGGGGCCCCAAGAGACCCAGTACTTC; CDR3 protein: CASSHRASGGPQETQYF
D gene: TRBD2; J gene: TRBJ2-3; V gene: TRBV7-2; clone size: .; CDR3 DNA: TGTGCCAGCAGCTTAGAGACTAGCGGGGGGGCCGTAGATACGCAGTATTTT; CDR3 protein: CASSLETSGGAVDTQYF
D gene: .; J gene: TRBJ2-5; V gene: TRBV9; clone size: .; CDR3 DNA: TGTGCCAGCAGCGTAGCTCCCCGGCCGGGGGGCGAGACCCAGTACTTC; CDR3 protein: CASSVAPRPGGETQYF
D gene: TRBD1; J gene: TRBJ1-6; V gene: TRBV6-2/TRBV6-3; clone size: .; CDR3 DNA: TGTGCCAGCAGTTGGTCCGGGACAGTTCATTCACCCCTCCACTTT; CDR3 protein: CASSWSGTVHSPLHF
D gene: TRBD1; J gene: TRBJ2-2; V gene: TRBV18; clone size: few; CDR3 DNA: TGTGCCAGCTCACCGGAGGACAGGAGGCTCGGGGAGCTGTTTTTT; CDR3 protein: CASSPEDRRLGELFF
D gene: .; J gene: TRBJ2-5; V gene: TRBV12-3/TRBV12-4; clone size: once; CDR3 DNA: TGTGCCAGCAGCCTCCGGGAGCAAGAGACCCAGTACTTC; CDR3 protein: CASSLREQETQYF
D gene: .; J gene: TRBJ1-1; V gene: TRBV6-5; clone size: .; CDR3 DNA: TGTGCCAGCAGGTTAGAAACCCCGAACACTGAAGCTTTCTTT; CDR3 protein: CASRLETPNTEAFF
D gene: .; J gene: TRBJ1-6; V gene: TRBV18; clone size: .; CDR3 DNA: TGTGCCAGCTCACCACTGATGAGCTCCTATAATTCACCCCTCCACTTT; CDR3 protein: CASSPLMSSYNSPLHF
D gene: .; J gene: TRBJ1-3; V gene: TRBV12-3/TRBV12-4; clone size: once; CDR3 DNA: TGTGCCAGCAGGGAGGGAGGGGCTAGGGCCATATATTTT; CDR3 protein: CASREGGARAIYF